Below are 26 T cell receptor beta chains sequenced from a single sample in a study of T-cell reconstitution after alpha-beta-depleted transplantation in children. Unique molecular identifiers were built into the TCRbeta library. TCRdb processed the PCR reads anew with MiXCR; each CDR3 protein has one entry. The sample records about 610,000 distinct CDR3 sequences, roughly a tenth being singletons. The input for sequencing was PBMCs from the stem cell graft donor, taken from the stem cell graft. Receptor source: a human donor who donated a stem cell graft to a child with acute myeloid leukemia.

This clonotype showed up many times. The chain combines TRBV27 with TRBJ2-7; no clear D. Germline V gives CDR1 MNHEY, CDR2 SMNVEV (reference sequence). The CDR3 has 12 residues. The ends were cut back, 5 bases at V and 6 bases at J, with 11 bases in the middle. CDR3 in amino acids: CASSPLVGEQYF. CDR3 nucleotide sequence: TGTGCCAGCAGTCCTCTAGTGGGCGAGCAGTACTTC.

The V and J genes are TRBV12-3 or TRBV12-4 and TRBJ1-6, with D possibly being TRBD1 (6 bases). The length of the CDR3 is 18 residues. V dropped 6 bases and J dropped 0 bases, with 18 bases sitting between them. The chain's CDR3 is CASSLRDTRSSYNSPLHF. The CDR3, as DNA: TGTGCCAGCAGCCTCCGGGACACCCGTAGCTCCTATAATTCACCCCTCCACTTT.

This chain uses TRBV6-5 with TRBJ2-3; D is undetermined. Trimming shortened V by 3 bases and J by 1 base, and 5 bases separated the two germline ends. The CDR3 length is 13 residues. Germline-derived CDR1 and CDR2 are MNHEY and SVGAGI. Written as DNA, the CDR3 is TGTGCCAGCAGTTATCTAGGCACAGATACGCAGTATTTT. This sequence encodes CASSYLGTDTQYF.

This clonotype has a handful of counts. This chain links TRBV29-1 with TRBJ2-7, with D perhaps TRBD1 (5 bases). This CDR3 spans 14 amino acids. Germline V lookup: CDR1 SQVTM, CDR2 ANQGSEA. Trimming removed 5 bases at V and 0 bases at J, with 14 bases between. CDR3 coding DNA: TGCAGCGTTCATACAGGTGCCAGCTCCTACGAGCAGTACTTC. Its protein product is CSVHTGASSYEQYF.

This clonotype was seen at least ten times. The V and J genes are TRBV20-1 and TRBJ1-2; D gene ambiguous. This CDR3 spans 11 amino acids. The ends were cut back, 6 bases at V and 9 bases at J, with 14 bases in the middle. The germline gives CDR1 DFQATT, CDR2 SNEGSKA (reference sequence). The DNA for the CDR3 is TGCAGTGCCCAACCGGAGGTACGCTACACCTTC. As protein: CSAQPEVRYTF.

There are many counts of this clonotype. The CDR3 reads CSVEDLLEHLPRETQYF. The CDR3 bases are TGCAGCGTTGAAGATCTCCTTGAACACCTCCCTAGAGAGACCCAGTACTTC. The V call is TRBV29-1, the J call TRBJ2-5; D uncertain. The germline CDR1 and CDR2 sequences are SQVTM and ANQGSEA. V shed 0 bases and J shed 4 bases, with 21 bases lying between them. This CDR3 has 17 residues. Drawing the rest from reference TRBV29-1 and TRBJ2-5, the complete variable domain is SAVISQKPSRDICQRGTSLTIQCQVDSQVTMMFWYRQQPGQSLTLIATANQGSEATYESGFVIDKFPISRPNLTFSTLTVSNMSPEDSSIYLCSVEDLLEHLPRETQYFGPGTRLLVL.

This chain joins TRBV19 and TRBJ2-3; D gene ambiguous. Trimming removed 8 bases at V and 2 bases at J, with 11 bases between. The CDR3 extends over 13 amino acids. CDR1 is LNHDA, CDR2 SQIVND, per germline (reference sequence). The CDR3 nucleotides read TGTGCCAGTTCGCCAACCTACACAGATACGCAGTATTTT. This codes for CASSPTYTDTQYF.

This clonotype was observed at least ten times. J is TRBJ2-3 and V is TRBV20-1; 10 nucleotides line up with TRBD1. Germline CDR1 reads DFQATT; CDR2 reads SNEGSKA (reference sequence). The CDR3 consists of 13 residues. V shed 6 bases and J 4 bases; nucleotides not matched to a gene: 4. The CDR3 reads CSAGTGVADTQYF. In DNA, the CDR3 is TGCAGTGCAGGGACAGGGGTGGCAGATACGCAGTATTTT.

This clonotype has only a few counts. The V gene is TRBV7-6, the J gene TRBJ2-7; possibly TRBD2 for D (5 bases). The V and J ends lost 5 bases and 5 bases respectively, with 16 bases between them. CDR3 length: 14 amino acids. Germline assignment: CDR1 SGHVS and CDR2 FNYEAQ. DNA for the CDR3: TGTGCCAGCAGCCTTACCCTAGCTTCAAACGAGCAGTACTTC. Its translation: CASSLTLASNEQYF.

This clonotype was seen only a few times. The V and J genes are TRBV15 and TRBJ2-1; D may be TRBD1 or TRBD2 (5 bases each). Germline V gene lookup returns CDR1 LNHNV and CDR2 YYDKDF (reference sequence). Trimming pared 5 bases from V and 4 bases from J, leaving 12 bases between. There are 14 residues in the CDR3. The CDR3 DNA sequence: TGTGCCACCAGCTCCGGGACCAGTTACAATGAGCAGTTCTTC. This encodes CATSSGTSYNEQFF. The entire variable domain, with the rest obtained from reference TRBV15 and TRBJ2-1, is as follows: DAMVIQNPRYQVTQFGKPVTLSCSQTLNHNVMYWYQQKSSQAPKLLFHYYDKDFNNEADTPDNFQSRRPNTSFCFLDIRSPGLGDTAMYLCATSSGTSYNEQFFGPGTRLTVL.

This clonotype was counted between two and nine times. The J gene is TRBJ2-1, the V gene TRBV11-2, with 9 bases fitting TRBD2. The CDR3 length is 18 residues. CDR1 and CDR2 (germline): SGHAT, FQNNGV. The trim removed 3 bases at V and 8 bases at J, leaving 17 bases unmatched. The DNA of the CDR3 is TGTGCCAGCAGCTTCGATCCTCTCCAAGCGGGAGGAGTCTATGAGCAGTTCTTC. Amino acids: CASSFDPLQAGGVYEQFF.

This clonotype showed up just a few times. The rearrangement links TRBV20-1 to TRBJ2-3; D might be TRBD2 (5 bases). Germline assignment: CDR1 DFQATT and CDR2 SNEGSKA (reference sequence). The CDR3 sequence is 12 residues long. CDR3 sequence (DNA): TGCAGCCGAGCGGAAATCACAGATACGCAGTATTTT. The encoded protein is CSRAEITDTQYF.

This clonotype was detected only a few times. The CDR3 DNA is TGTGCCAGCAGCCCCTCATCTAGCGGCTCCTACGAGCAGTACTTC. Protein: CASSPSSSGSYEQYF. The chain carries TRBV7-9 and TRBJ2-7; 7 bases align to TRBD2. Losses at the gene ends were 5 bases for V and 0 bases for J; bases not matched to a gene: 7. This CDR3 has 15 amino acids. Per germline, CDR1 SEHNR and CDR2 FQNEAQ (reference sequence).

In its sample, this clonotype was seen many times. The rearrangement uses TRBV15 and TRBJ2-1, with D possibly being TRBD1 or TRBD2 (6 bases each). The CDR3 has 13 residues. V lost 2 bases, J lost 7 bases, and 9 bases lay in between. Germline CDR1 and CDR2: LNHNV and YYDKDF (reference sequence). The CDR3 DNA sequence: TGTGCCACCAGCAGACAGGGGAGGAATGAGCAGTTCTTC. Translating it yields CATSRQGRNEQFF.

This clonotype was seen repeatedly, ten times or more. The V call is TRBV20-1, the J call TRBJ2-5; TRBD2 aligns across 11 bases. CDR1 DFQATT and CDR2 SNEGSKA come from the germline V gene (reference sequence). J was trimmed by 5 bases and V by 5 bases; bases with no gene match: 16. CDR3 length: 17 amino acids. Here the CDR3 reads CSAAPGLADPRGETQYF. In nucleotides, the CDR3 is TGCAGTGCTGCTCCGGGACTAGCGGACCCGAGGGGGGAGACCCAGTACTTC.

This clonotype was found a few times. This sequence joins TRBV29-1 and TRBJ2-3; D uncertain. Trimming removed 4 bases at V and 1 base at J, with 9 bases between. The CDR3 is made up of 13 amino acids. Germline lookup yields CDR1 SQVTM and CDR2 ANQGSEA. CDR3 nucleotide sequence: TGCAGCGTTGTCTCATCCGGCACAGATACGCAGTATTTT. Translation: CSVVSSGTDTQYF.

The CDR3 sequence is CASSSRGQWSIQYF. CDR3 nucleotides: TGTGCCAGCAGTTCCCGGGGACAGTGGAGCATTCAGTACTTC. The chain has TRBV12-3 or TRBV12-4 and TRBJ2-4; TRBD1 matches 7 bases. The CDR3 length is 14 residues. The J segment lost 9 bases and the V segment lost 4 bases, leaving 9 bases of the junction unmatched.

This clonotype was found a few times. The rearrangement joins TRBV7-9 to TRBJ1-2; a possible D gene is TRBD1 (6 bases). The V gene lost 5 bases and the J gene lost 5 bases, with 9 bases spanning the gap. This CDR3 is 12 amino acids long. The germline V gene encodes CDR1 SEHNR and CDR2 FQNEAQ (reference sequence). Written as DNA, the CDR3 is TGTGCCAGCAGCCAGACAGGTTATGGCTACACCTTC. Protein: CASSQTGYGYTF.

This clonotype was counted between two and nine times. The CDR3 DNA sequence: TGCAGCGTTGAAACTGGGCCCTACGAGCAGTACTTC. This gives the protein CSVETGPYEQYF. J is TRBJ2-7 and V is TRBV29-1, with D uncertain. The V gene's germline CDR1 is SQVTM and CDR2 ANQGSEA. This CDR3 is built from 12 residues. Trimming cost V 2 bases and J 2 bases, with 7 bases left between them.

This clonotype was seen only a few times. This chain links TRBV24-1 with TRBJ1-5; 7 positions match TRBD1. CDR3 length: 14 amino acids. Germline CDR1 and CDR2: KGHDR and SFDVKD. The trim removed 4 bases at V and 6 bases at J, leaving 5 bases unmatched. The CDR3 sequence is CATSDAGTAQPQHF. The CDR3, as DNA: TGTGCCACCAGTGACGCCGGGACAGCTCAGCCCCAGCATTTT.

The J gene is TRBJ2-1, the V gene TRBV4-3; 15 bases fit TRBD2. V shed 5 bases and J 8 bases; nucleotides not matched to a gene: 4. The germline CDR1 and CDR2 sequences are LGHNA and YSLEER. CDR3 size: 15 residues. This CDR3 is CASSTRTSGRDEQFF. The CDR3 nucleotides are TGCGCCAGCAGCACCCGGACTAGCGGGAGGGATGAGCAGTTCTTC.

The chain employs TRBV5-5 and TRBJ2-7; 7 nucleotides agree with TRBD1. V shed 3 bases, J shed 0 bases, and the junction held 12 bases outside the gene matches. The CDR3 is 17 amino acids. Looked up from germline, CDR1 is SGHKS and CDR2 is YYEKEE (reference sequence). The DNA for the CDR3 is TGTGCCAGCAGCTGGACAGGTATCGCGGGTAGCTCCTACGAGCAGTACTTC. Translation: CASSWTGIAGSSYEQYF.

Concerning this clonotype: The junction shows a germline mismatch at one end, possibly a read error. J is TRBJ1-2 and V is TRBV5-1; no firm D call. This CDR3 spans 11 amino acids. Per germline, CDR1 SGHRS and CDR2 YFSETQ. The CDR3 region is CASSLGYNIFF. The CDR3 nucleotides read TGCGCCAGCAGCTTGGGCTACAACATCTTCTTC.

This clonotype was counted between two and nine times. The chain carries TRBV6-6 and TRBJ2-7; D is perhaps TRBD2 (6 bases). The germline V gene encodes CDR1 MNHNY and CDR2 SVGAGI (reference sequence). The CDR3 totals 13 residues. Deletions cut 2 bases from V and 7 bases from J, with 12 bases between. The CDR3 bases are TGTGCCAGCAGTTACGGAGGGAGCCAAGAGCAGTACTTC. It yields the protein CASSYGGSQEQYF.

For the CDR3, the DNA is TGCAGCGTTGTGGACTCACGGGGTGAAAAACTGTTTTTT. This codes for CSVVDSRGEKLFF. J is TRBJ1-4 and V is TRBV29-1; no clear D. With 4 bases removed from V and 7 bases from J, the gap between germline ends came to 13 bases. CDR1 and CDR2 from the germline V gene are SQVTM and ANQGSEA. The CDR3 runs 13 residues. The full variable domain, its missing parts supplied by reference TRBV29-1 and TRBJ1-4, is SAVISQKPSRDICQRGTSLTIQCQVDSQVTMMFWYRQQPGQSLTLIATANQGSEATYESGFVIDKFPISRPNLTFSTLTVSNMSPEDSSIYLCSVVDSRGEKLFFGSGTQLSVL.

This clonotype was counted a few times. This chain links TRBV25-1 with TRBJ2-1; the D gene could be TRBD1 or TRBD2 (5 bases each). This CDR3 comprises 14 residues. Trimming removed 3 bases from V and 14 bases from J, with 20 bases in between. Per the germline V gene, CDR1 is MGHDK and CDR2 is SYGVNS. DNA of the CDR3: TGTGCCAGCAGTGACCCTGGGGCAGCCACGAGGGAGTTCTTC. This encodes CASSDPGAATREFF.